This T cell receptor (beta chain) was captured in a study of beta chain features in type 1 diabetes. Sequenced material consisted of expressed TCRB transcripts (all of the isolated RNA was reverse transcribed). Produced via immunoSEQ multiplex PCR; TCRdb's table is partial and in-frame only. The sample contains hundreds of thousands of clones, around 13% of which appear only once. The CDR3 extends over 16 amino acids. Germline V CDR1 and CDR2: SGHVS, FNYEAQ. Between the trimmed V and J ends, which lost 8 bases and 1 base, there was a span of 19 bases. This TCR derives from a man younger than 35 in good health. The sequenced material came from naive CD4+ T cells from blood. The rearrangement uses TRBV7-6 and TRBJ2-3, with a possible D match to TRBD2 (7 bases). Here the CDR3 reads CASSSRGGSRTDTQYF. The DNA for the CDR3 is TGTGCCAGCTCCTCGAGGGGGGGCTCCCGCACAGATACGCAGTATTTT.